This T cell receptor (beta chain) was captured in a study of T cells in localized non-small cell lung cancer. Study-wide results and caveats: Uninvolved adjacent lung had higher T cell clonality than tumor and all other tissues. Detection in adjacent lung was observed for a median around 59 of the top 100 tumor clones. Longer overall survival was seen with higher T cell density measured in blood.

V lost 3 bases, J lost 10 bases, and 19 bases lay in between. CDR1 is MGHRA and CDR2 is YSYEKL in the germline V gene. The CDR3 length is 15 residues. Clones were read by immunoSEQ multiplex PCR, and TCRdb kept only the in-frame ones, dropping some. This sample has about 59,000 clones, with roughly nine tenths found just once. Of note for this clone: Its specificity is unknown.

The chain combines TRBV4-1 with TRBJ2-1, with D perhaps TRBD1 or TRBD2 (5 bases each). This clonotype was sampled from a man aged 40-75 years with stage I lung adenocarcinoma. The sequenced sample was peripheral blood, obtained before any cancer treatment. CDR3 in amino acids: CASSHTSGGYIEQFF. CDR3 DNA sequence: TGCGCCAGCAGCCACACAAGTGGGGGTTATATAGAGCAGTTCTTC.